This T cell receptor (beta chain) is from a study of blood T cell repertoires in COVID-19 (dated by TCRdb to 2020 to 2022). About the investigation overall: The collaborator samples originated in the United States, Italy and Spain and spanned the acute and convalescent phases of COVID-19. Nearly every sample came with metadata listing a de-identified subject ID, COVID-19 status, age in years and sex. HLA class I and class II types, where available, came from metadata supplied by the sample provider rather than from assay-based typing. The dataset comprised deeply sampled blood TCRbeta repertoires from subjects exposed to, actively infected with, or recovered from COVID-19. The material from the prospective study consisted of cDNA or gDNA derived from T cells, B-cell-depleted T cells, or PBMCs. The repertoires were released in a freely available public database intended as a resource for research on the immune response to SARS-CoV-2. The samples were drawn from the first 160 participants of the ongoing ImmuneRACE study and from about 1,200 subjects provided by 6 global collaborators. The full study reports these points: How much clinical and demographic metadata was included differed by source and by participant, and the metadata was provided uncurated.

About this clone: Its antigen has not been determined. Base qualities are not at hand, and no much larger clone is one base apart.

CDR1 and CDR2 were assigned from the germline V gene as KGHDR and SFDVKD. Cut back by 7 bases and 6 bases, the V and J ends lie 15 bases apart. Counted from cysteine to phenylalanine, this CDR3 has 13 amino acids. The kept DNA is CDR3 alone, 39 bases in frame from the first base. TCRbeta CDR3 regions were amplified from genomic DNA using the immunoSEQ Assay, a bias-controlled multiplex PCR. The study's processing was this. The number of nucleated cells in each sample was estimated by amplification of reference gene primers within the assay. Sequence reads were collapsed and filtered to measure the absolute abundance of every unique TCRbeta CDR3 rearrangement. For each sample, productive Simpson clonality was calculated as the square root of Simpson's diversity index across productive rearrangements. As stored in TCRdb, this immuneACCESS dataset retains in-frame rearrangements with V and J assigned. A fraction of the clones does not appear; measured against another copy, unresolved V genes explain less than half of the discrepancy, and the remainder lacks a known reason. The V and J calls and the clone size are those of that table, but D and trimming were determined from the DNA. The sample has 150,000 to 200,000 clones on record, more than 75% of them singletons. The ten largest account for around an eighth of the sample.

In Seattle, one collaborating source enrolled patients while the infection was active and tracked those patients longitudinally over the course of disease. Whole blood was collected in K2EDTA tubes by collaborating institutions according to the institutions' own protocols. For TCRbeta analysis, collaborator samples were shipped as frozen whole blood, as isolated PBMCs, or as DNA extracted from either sample type. The rearrangement joined TRBV24-1 to TRBJ2-7, with an unclear D gene assignment. The specimen sequenced was peripheral blood. The TCR was taken from a woman aged 70-85 years with COVID-19, enrolled during active disease. The CDR3 has the sequence CATSAAQSGEQYF. The nucleotides read TGTGCCACCAGCGCGGCCCAATCGGGCGAGCAGTACTTC.